Listed here is a single T cell receptor beta chain. This sample is part of a study of shared T cell receptors in the human thymus. Profiling relied on immunoSEQ multiplex PCR, and the TCRdb table lists in-frame clones only, not all of them. Of about 380,000 clones in the sample, more than 85% were seen once. This clonotype was obtained from a human donor. Material: thymocytes.

In nucleotides, the CDR3 is TGCAGCCTTGCGGGAGTCCCCCGCGAAGATACGCAGTATTTT. Its translation: CSLAGVPREDTQYF. The V and J genes are TRBV29-1 and TRBJ2-3; 7 positions agree with TRBD2. Germline trimming cut 8 bases from V and 5 bases from J; bases unmatched to any gene: 13. The germline gives CDR1 SQVTM, CDR2 ANQGSEA. The CDR3 totals 14 residues.